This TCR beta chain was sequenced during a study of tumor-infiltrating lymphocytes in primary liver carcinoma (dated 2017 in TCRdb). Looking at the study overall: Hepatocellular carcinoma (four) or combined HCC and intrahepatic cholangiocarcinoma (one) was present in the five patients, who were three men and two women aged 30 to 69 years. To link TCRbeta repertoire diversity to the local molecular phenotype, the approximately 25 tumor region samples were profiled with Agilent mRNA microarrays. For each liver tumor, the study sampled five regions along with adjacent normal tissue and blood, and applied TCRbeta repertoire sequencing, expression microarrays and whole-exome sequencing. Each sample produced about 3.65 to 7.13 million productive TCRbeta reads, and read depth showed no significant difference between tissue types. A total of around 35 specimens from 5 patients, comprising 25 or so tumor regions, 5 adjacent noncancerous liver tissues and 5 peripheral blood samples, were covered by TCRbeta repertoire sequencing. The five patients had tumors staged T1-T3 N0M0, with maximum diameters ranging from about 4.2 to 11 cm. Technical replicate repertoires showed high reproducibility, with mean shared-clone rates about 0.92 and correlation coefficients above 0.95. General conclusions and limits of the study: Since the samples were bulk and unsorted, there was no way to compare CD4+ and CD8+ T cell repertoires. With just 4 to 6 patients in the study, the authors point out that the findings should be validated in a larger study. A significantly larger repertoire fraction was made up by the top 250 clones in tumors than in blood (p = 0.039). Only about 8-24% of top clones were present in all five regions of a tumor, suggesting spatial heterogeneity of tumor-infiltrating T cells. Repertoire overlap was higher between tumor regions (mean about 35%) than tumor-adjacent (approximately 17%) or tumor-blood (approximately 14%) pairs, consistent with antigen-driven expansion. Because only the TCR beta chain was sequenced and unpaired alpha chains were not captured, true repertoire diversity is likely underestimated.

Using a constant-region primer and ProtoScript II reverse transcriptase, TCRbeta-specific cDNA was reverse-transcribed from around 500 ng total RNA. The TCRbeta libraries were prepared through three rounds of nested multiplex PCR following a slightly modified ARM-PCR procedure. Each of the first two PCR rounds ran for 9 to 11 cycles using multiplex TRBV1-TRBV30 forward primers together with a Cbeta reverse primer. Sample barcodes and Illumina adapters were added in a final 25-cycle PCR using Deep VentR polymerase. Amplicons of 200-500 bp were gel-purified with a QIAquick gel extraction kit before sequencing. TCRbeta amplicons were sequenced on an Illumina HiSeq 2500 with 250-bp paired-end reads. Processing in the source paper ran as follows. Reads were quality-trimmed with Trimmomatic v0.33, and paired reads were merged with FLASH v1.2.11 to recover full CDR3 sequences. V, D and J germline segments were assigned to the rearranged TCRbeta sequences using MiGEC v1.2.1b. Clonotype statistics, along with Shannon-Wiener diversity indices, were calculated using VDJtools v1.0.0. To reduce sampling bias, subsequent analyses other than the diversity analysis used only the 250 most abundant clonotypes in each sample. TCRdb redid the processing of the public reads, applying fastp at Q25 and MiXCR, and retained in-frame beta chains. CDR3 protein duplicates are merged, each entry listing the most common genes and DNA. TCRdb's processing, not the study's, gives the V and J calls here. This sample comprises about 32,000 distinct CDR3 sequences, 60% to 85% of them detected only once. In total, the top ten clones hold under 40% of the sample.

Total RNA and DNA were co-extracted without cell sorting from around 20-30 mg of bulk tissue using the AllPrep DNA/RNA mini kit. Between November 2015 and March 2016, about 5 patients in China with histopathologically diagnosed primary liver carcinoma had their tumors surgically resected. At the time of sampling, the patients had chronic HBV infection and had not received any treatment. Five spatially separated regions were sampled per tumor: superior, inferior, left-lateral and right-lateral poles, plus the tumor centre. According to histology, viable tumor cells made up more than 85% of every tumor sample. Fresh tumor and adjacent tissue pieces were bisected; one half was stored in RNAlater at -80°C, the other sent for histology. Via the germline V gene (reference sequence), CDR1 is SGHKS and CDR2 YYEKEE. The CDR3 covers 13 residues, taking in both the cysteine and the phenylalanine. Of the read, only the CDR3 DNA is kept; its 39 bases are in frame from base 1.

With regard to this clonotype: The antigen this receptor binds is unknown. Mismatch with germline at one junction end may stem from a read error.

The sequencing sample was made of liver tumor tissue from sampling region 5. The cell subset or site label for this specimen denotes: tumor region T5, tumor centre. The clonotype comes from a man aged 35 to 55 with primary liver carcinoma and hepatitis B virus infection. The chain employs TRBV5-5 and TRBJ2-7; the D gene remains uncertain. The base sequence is TGTGCCAGCAGCTTTGACATCATCTACGAGGAGTACTTC. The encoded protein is CASSFDIIYEEYF.